This record looks at one T cell receptor beta chain sequence and its context. Each sample gave at least 6 million isolated PBMCs. The second PCR ran about 6 to 11 cycles with a sample-barcoded 5' primer and J-beta primers. TCRdb called the 5' RACE reads again in MiXCR, with one record for every CDR3 protein. Here the sample spans hundreds of thousands of distinct CDR3 sequences, 20% to 30% being singletons. These data belong to a study of blood T cells in healthy people across ages. Whole-study context: Per every two T cells, about one barcoded beta molecule was captured by template switching.

V lost 4 bases to trimming and J lost 1 base, with 12 bases between them. The CDR3 spans 16 residues. Germline CDR1 and CDR2: SGDLS and YYNGEE. This same sample was also part of a study on T cells of mothers and their children. According to that study: Within related and unrelated pairs, thymic selection shapes TCR recombination output in a similar way. Related mother-child pairs showed slightly higher but non-significant overlap than unrelated pairs.

The source material was blood. The chain has TRBV9 and TRBJ1-6, with unresolved D. The TCR comes from a boy aged 10-17 years in good health. The CDR3 coding sequence is TGTGCCAGCAGCCCCCGTAGGGAGTCCTATAATTCACCCCTCCACTTT. This encodes CASSPRRESYNSPLHF.